These T cell receptor beta chains were read from a single sample in a study of OX40 agonist ivuxolimab in advanced cancers. Data came from immunoSEQ multiplex PCR; TCRdb stores just in-frame clones and leaves some out. Here the sample spans approximately 81,000 clones, roughly 86% being singletons. The material was CD4+ or CD8+ T cells sorted from blood, obtained in a trial of the OX40 agonist ivuxolimab. Receptor source: an adult with an advanced solid tumor such as melanoma, head and neck, liver or kidney cancer. The CDR3 runs from the conserved cysteine through the conserved F or W. The D gene is left open where the match is weak. Clone size appears in some rows only: once, few, many, or a class for an expanded clone.

V gene | D gene | clone size | CDR3 protein
TRBV7-9 | TRBD1 | NA | CASSPQGGGSYSNQPQHF
TRBV5-4 | NA | NA | CASSLGLRDGNEKLFF
TRBV15 | NA | NA | CATSPLVTGQETQYF
TRBV11-2 | NA | NA | CASSLVAVNYGYTF
TRBV6-1 | NA | few | CAIKKEGDYNEQFF
TRBV11-1 | NA | NA | CASSFEGGYGYTF
TRBV2 | TRBD1 | NA | CASSRDRLQETQYF
TRBV12-5 | NA | NA | CASEVGRGNTGELFF
TRBV9 | TRBD2 | NA | CASSPGLARGMTSTDTQYF
TRBV5-1 | TRBD1 | NA | CASSLGGIKGQGSYEQYF
TRBV7-2 | TRBD2 | few | CASSPFSGGKFF
TRBV4-1 | TRBD1 | NA | CASSQLGRGQGRMRENTIYF
TRBV20-1 | TRBD2 | once | CSAYGGDIQYF
TRBV6-1 | TRBD2 | NA | CASSAGTTAYNEQFF
TRBV5-1 | TRBD1 | NA | CASSRQGTDSNEKLFF
TRBV5-1 | NA | NA | CASSPMTVSYEQYF
TRBV14 | NA | NA | CASSHLPGGAIFGYTF
TRBV27 | NA | once | CASSSRGGYYGYTF
TRBV30 | NA | NA | CAWSRRYEQYF
TRBV4-3 | NA | NA | CASSPLPSARYEQYF
TRBV5-1 | NA | NA | CASSPLEANYGYTF
TRBV29-1 | TRBD2 | NA | CSGTTSGTYEQYF
TRBV7-2 | NA | NA | CASSSPGPYEQYF
TRBV4-2 | TRBD1 | NA | CASSHPPTGPGNTIYF
TRBV5-1 | NA | NA | CASSNSTVVTF
TRBV19 | NA | NA | CASREISSGSYEQYF
TRBV7-2 | NA | once | CASSLASGPNEKLFF
TRBV11-2 | NA | NA | CASSSYPRPGSGAFF
TRBV4-1 | TRBD2 | NA | CASSQAKGLAGGPRFF
TRBV11-1 | NA | NA | CASSVGTTSNQPQHF
TRBV19 | NA | NA | CASRSFAGASNEQFF
TRBV7-6 | TRBD1 | NA | CASSRAGTGGWNEQFF
TRBV21-1 | NA | NA | CASSKSYRTGKLSGNTIYF
TRBV6-5 | TRBD2 | NA | CATQPPGGNEQFF
TRBV30 | TRBD2 | NA | CAWSTASGITDTQYF
TRBV9 | NA | NA | CASSVGGRGPPQETQYF
TRBV10-3 | NA | NA | CAISELGGSYEQYF
TRBV6-1 | TRBD2 | NA | CASSGKREGNEQYF
TRBV2 | NA | NA | CASSEAPPGTQYF
TRBV29-1 | NA | NA | CSLGGFETQYF
TRBV5-1 | TRBD1 | NA | CASRNRGPDNEQFF
TRBV6-1 | TRBD1 | NA | CASSEGDRITGELFF
TRBV2 | NA | NA | CASSVQRGGYNEQFF
TRBV7-9 | TRBD1 | NA | CASSLAGGDYGYTF
TRBV19 | NA | NA | CASSLTGFSGANVLTF
TRBV19 | NA | NA | CASSAAGANTEAFF
TRBV7-9 | NA | NA | CASSLGDTRNTEAFF
TRBV2 | TRBD1 | few | CASSEGLTGGIREQYF
TRBV19 | NA | NA | CASSLDRPNANQPQHF
TRBV10-3 | TRBD1 | NA | CAITQTGVNTEAFF
TRBV7-7 | TRBD2 | NA | CASSLRAGEFTDTQYF
TRBV20-1 | NA | NA | CSASPLRFRYF
TRBV5-5 | NA | NA | CASSAQTGLLTF
TRBV7-9 | TRBD1 | NA | CASSLLGTEVEKLFF
TRBV27 | NA | once | CASSLSLDRSNQPQHF
TRBV29-1 | NA | NA | CSVVTDATEQYF
TRBV4-1 | NA | NA | CASSPRYQDNEQFF
TRBV30 | TRBD1 | NA | CAWSIGQGSEQYF